This T cell receptor beta chain was observed in a study of T cell changes during pregnancy in multiple sclerosis. Assay: immunoSEQ multiplex PCR; the TCRdb copy retains only in-frame clones and omits some. The sample holds 30,000 to 35,000 clones; 85% to 90% are singletons and the top ten take about 8%. The V and J ends lost 4 bases and 0 bases respectively, with 7 bases between them. CDR1 MRHNA and CDR2 SNTAGT come from the germline V gene. CDR3 length equals 15 residues. The chain is built from TRBV6-4 and TRBJ2-6; possibly TRBD2 for D (5 bases). The material sequenced was CD8+ T cells from peripheral blood mononuclear cells, taken before pregnancy. The sequence came from a female donor with multiple sclerosis, enrolled in a pregnancy study. In DNA form, the CDR3 reads TGTGCCAGCAGTGCGGGGTTCTCTGGGGCCAACGTCCTGACTTTC. Translating it yields CASSAGFSGANVLTF.